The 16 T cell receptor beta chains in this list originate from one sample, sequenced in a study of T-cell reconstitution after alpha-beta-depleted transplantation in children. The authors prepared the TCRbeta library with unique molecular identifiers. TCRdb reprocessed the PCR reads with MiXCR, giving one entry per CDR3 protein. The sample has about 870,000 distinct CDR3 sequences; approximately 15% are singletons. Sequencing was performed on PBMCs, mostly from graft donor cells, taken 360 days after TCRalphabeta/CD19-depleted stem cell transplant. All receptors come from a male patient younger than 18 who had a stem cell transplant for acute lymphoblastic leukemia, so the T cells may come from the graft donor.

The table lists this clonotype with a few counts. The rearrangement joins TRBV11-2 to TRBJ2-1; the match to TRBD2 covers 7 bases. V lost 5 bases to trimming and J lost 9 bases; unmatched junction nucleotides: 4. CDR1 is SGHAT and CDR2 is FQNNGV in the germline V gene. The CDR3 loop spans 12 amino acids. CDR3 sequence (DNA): TGTGCCAGCAGCGGGGGGGAAATTGAGCAGTTCTTC. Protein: CASSGGEIEQFF.

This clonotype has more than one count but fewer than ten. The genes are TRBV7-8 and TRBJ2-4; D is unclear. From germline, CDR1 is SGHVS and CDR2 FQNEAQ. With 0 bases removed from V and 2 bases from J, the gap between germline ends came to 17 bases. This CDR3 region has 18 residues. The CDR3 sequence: CASSLAHVMGETKNIQYF. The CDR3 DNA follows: TGTGCCAGCAGCTTAGCGCACGTCATGGGCGAGACCAAAAACATTCAGTACTTC. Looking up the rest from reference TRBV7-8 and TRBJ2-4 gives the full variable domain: GAGVSQSPRYKVAKRGQDVALRCDPISGHVSLFWYQQALGQGPEFLTYFQNEAQLDKSGLPSDRFFAERPEGSVSTLKIQRTQQEDSAVYLCASSLAHVMGETKNIQYFGAGTRLSVL.

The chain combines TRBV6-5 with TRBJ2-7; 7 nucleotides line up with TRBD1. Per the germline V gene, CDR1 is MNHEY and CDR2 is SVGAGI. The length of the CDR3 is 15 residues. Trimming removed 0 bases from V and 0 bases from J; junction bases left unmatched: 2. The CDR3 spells CASSYSGGLSYEQYF. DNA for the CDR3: TGTGCCAGCAGTTACTCAGGGGGCCTCTCCTACGAGCAGTACTTC.

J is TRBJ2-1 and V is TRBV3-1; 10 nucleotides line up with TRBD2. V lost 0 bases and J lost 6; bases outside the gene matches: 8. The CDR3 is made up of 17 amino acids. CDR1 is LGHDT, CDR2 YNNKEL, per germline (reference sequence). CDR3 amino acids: CASSQDPWVAGGNEQFF. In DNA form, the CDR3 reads TGTGCCAGCAGCCAAGATCCCTGGGTAGCGGGAGGCAATGAGCAGTTCTTC.

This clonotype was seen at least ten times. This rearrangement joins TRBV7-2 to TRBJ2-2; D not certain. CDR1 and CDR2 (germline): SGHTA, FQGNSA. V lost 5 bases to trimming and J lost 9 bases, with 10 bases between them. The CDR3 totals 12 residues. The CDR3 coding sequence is TGTGCCAGCAGCCCACTGGGTCGGGAGCTGTTTTTT. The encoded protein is CASSPLGRELFF. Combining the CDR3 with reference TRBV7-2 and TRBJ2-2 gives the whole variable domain GAGVSQSPSNKVTEKGKDVELRCDPISGHTALYWYRQSLGQGLEFLIYFQGNSAPDKSGLPSDRFSAERTGGSVSTLTIQRTQQEDSAVYLCASSPLGRELFFGEGSRLTVL.

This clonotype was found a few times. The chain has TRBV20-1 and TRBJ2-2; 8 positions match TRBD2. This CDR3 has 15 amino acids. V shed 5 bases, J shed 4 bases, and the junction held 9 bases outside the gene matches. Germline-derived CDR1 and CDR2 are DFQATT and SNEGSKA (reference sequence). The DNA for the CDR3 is TGCAGTGCTGGTCGTCCGGGAGGGCCCACCGGGGAGCTGTTTTTT. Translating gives CSAGRPGGPTGELFF.

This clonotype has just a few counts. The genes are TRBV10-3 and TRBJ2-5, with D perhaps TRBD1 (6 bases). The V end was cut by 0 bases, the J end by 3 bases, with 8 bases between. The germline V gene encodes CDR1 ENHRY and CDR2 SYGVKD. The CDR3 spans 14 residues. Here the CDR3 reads CAISESGTKETQYF. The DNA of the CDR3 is TGTGCCATCAGTGAGTCCGGGACAAAAGAGACCCAGTACTTC.

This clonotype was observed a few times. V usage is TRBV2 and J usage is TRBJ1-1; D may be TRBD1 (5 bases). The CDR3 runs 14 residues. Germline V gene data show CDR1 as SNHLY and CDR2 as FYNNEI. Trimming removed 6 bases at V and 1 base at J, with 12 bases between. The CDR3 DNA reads TGTGCCAGCAGGGGGGGACGGGCGAACACTGAAGCTTTCTTT. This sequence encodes CASRGGRANTEAFF.

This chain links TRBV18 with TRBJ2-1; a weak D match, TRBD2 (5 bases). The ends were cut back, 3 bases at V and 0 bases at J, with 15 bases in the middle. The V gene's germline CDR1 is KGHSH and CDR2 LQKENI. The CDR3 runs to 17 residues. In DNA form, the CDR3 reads TGTGCCAGCTCACCCGAAGGACTCTACTTCTCCTACAATGAGCAGTTCTTC. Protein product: CASSPEGLYFSYNEQFF.

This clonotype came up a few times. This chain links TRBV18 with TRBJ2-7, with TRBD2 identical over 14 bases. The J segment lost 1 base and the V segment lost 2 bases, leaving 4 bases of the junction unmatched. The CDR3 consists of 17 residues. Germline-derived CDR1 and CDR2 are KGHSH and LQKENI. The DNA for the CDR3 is TGTGCCAGCTCACCAAGAGGACTAGCGGGAGGTTCCTACGAGCAGTACTTC. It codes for CASSPRGLAGGSYEQYF.

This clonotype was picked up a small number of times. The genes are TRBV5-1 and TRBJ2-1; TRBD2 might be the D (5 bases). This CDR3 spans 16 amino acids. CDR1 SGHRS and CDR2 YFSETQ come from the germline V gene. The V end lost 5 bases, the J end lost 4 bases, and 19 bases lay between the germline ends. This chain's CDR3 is CASRVPGITGYNEQFF. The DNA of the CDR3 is TGCGCCAGCAGGGTGCCGGGGATCACGGGATACAATGAGCAGTTCTTC.

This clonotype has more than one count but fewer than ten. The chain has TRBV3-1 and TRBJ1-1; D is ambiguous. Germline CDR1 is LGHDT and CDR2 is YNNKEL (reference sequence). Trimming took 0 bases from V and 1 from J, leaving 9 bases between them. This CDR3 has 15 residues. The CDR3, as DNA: TGTGCCAGCAGCCAAGATGTGGCATCGAACACTGAAGCTTTCTTT. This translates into CASSQDVASNTEAFF.

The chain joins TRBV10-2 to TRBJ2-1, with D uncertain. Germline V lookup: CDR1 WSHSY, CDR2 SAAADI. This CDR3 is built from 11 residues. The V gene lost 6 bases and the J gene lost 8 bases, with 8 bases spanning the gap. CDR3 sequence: CASRSFYEQFF. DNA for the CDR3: TGCGCCAGCAGATCATTCTATGAGCAGTTCTTC.

DNA for the CDR3: TGTGCCAGCAGTTTCGCGCAGGGAAACTATGGCTACACCTTC. Protein product: CASSFAQGNYGYTF. This sequence joins TRBV12-3 or TRBV12-4 and TRBJ1-2; TRBD1 is a possible D gene (5 bases). Trimming stripped 3 bases from V and 2 bases from J, with 10 bases between. The CDR3 covers 14 residues.

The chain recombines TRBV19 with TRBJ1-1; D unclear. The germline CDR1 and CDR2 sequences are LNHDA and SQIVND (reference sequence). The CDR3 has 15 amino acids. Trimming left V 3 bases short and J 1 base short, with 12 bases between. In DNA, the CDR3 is TGTGCCAGTAGTATTCGCGGTACTGGGAACACTGAAGCTTTCTTT. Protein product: CASSIRGTGNTEAFF.

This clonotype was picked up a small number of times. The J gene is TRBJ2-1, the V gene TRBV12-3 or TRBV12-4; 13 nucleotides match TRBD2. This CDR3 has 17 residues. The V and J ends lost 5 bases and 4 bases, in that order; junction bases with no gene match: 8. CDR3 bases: TGTGCCAGCAGTCCCCTTAGACTAGCGGGAGGATACAATGAGCAGTTCTTC. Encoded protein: CASSPLRLAGGYNEQFF.